This T cell receptor beta chain was recovered during a study of cytomegalovirus exposure and HLA in healthy donors. The CDR3 is made up of 15 amino acids. Trimming cost V 8 bases and J 2 bases; bases outside gene matches: 11. Germline V gives CDR1 SNHLY, CDR2 FYNNEI. The PCR employed 60 Vbeta primers together with 13 Jbeta primers. Sequencing used immunoSEQ multiplex PCR; TCRdb keeps in-frame clones, though not all of them. The ten most abundant clones cover about 0.81% of a sample with 150,000 to 200,000 clones. Material: PBMCs. The chain links TRBV2 to TRBJ2-7, with TRBD2 matching over 8 bases. This clonotype was sampled from a woman younger than 35 in good health and CMV-seropositive. The CDR3, as DNA: TGTGCCAGCGGTCACCCCAGCGGGAGTGCCTACGAGCAGTACTTC. Residues: CASGHPSGSAYEQYF.